This is a list of T cell receptor beta chains from one sample in a study of PD-L1 blockade in urothelial cancer. Libraries were prepared by immunoSEQ multiplex PCR; TCRdb keeps only in-frame clonotypes and omits some of them. The profile shows about 74,000 clones, around four fifths of them singletons. The sample in question was PBMCs, obtained around atezolizumab (anti-PD-L1) treatment. These receptors came from a man aged 65 to 85 with urothelial cancer. Each CDR3 is given without its conserved first and last residue. Fields, in order: J gene, clone size, V gene, CDR3 protein. Only some rows state a clone size, as once, few, many or a class for expanded clones.

>TRBJ1-2|once|TRBV10-3
AISEPPTGLGYT
>TRBJ2-7|-|TRBV7-2
ASSLAAGRAAYEQY
>TRBJ1-1|once|TRBV6-5
ASSYRQVPMNTEAF
>TRBJ2-3|-|TRBV5-1
ASSFGGKKADTQY
>TRBJ1-5|few|TRBV6-5
ASSPRTGGQPQH
>TRBJ2-2|few|TRBV19
ASSIGGLAGAPNTGELF
>TRBJ1-1|-|TRBV7-6
ASSERPTGVNTEAF
>TRBJ1-1|-|TRBV6-5
ASKSSTNTEAF
>TRBJ2-3|-|TRBV10-3
AISGGQGRSTQY
>TRBJ2-2|-|TRBV10-3
AISGTGGRAVTGELF
>TRBJ2-7|once|TRBV5-1
ASSFGTSRYEQY
>TRBJ2-1|-|TRBV4-1
ASSQSPGTYNEQF
>TRBJ2-2|-|TRBV25-1
ASSPYRVRGTGELF
>TRBJ2-7|-|TRBV28
ASSLLAGAHEQY
>TRBJ1-2|few|TRBV27
ASSPAPQGKGGYT
>TRBJ2-3|-|TRBV18
ASSPLFTSGNPTDTQY
>TRBJ2-1|-|TRBV9
ASSVASGRSYNEQF
>TRBJ1-1|-|TRBV19
ASSNPRGTEAF
>TRBJ2-1|-|TRBV11-2
ASSYLYQRVRNEQF
>TRBJ1-1|-|TRBV10-3
AIRTTGRNTEAF
>TRBJ1-5|-|TRBV6-1
ASSQSRGSNQPQH
>TRBJ2-1|once|TRBV9
ASSSQGAAYNEQF
>TRBJ1-1|-|TRBV10-3
AMGQGYTEAF
>TRBJ2-2|-|TRBV9
ASSVGGTVGELF
>TRBJ2-7|once|TRBV30
AWSVPPGGEQY
>TRBJ2-7|-|TRBV5-1
ASSKTPTSGGSYEQY
>TRBJ2-2|-|TRBV28
ASSLPQGTGELF
>TRBJ2-7|few|TRBV30
AWTGAYEQY
>TRBJ1-5|-|TRBV23-1
ASTFGTGMTQPQH
>TRBJ2-1|-|TRBV5-1
ASSLVTGAYNEQF
>TRBJ1-1|-|TRBV5-1
ASSPRQGFTEAF
>TRBJ1-2|few|TRBV9
ASSVAGVYGYT
>TRBJ1-5|few|TRBV6-1
ASSVQTLILNSNQPQH
>TRBJ2-1|-|TRBV11-2
ASSLLYRGPYNEQF
>TRBJ2-7|few|TRBV21-1
ASSRLQGPPGEQY
>TRBJ2-3|-|TRBV2
ASSALAGGGTDTQY
>TRBJ2-5|few|TRBV7-8
ASSLLLAAPQETQY
>TRBJ2-1|-|TRBV2
ASSDKGVNEQF
>TRBJ1-1|-|TRBV16
ASSPTGENTEAF
>TRBJ1-2|-|TRBV7-9
ASSLGSGGLNYGYT
>TRBJ2-7|-|TRBV10-2
ASSELGGSYEQY
>TRBJ1-4|-|TRBV5-1
ASSCLDRDRRFPEKLF
>TRBJ2-1|-|TRBV7-9
ASSRSASGRRDEQF
>TRBJ1-5|few|TRBV6-1
ASSPAGLSNQPQH
>TRBJ2-7|-|TRBV10-2
ASREYGTVQY
>TRBJ2-3|-|TRBV6-6
ASSGLAAFGTDTQY
>TRBJ1-2|-|TRBV21-1
ASSNISREWDYGYT
>TRBJ2-3|-|TRBV7-6
ASSPSGSGTDTQY
>TRBJ2-7|few|TRBV5-6
ASSLGWTSGPYEQY